A selection of T cell receptor beta chains follows, all from one sample in a study of T cell responses to AZD1222 COVID-19 vaccine. Clones were read by immunoSEQ multiplex PCR, and TCRdb kept only the in-frame ones, dropping some. The repertoire holds under 150,000 clones, approximately 90% seen once, with around 8% in the top ten. Sequenced here: peripheral blood, sampled on day 0 of AZD1222 vaccination. These receptors originate from an adult in good health. Both conserved end residues are part of each CDR3. Each record gives: D gene, CDR3 length, V gene, J gene, CDR3 protein. D genes are given only for firm matches.

D: NA
length: 16
V: TRBV5-6
J: TRBJ1-1
CDR3: CASSPLQGGMNTEAFF

D: NA
length: 16
V: TRBV11-2
J: TRBJ2-7
CDR3: CASSLGRGVPDYEQYF

D: TRBD1
length: 15
V: TRBV27
J: TRBJ1-5
CDR3: CASSLNAGGDQPQHF

D: TRBD1
length: 16
V: TRBV11-1
J: TRBJ2-7
CDR3: CASSSKDRGRSYEQYF

D: NA
length: 11
V: TRBV27
J: TRBJ2-1
CDR3: CASSTGTEQFF

D: TRBD1
length: 15
V: TRBV2
J: TRBJ1-3
CDR3: CASSERTGSGNTIYF

D: TRBD1
length: 16
V: TRBV5-4
J: TRBJ1-2
CDR3: CASSARTGTSIGGNTF

D: NA
length: 17
V: TRBV7-8
J: TRBJ1-4
CDR3: CASSPPGEAGGGEKLFF

D: NA
length: 15
V: TRBV5-1
J: TRBJ2-7
CDR3: CASSLGRTATYEQYF

D: NA
length: 15
V: TRBV18
J: TRBJ2-7
CDR3: CASSPRRDSRVEQYF

D: NA
length: 13
V: TRBV4-1
J: TRBJ1-5
CDR3: CASSKGVNQPQHF

D: TRBD2
length: 15
V: TRBV3-1/TRBV3-2
J: TRBJ2-2
CDR3: CASTSGGTNTGELFF

D: NA
length: 14
V: TRBV5-4
J: TRBJ2-1
CDR3: CASSFDSSYNEQFF

D: NA
length: 16
V: TRBV5-1
J: TRBJ1-1
CDR3: CASSLEYPGMNTEAFF

D: TRBD2
length: 16
V: TRBV11-2
J: TRBJ2-1
CDR3: CASSLWASGSTNEQFF

D: NA
length: 13
V: TRBV5-1
J: TRBJ1-6
CDR3: CASSLQTNSPLHF

D: TRBD2
length: 16
V: TRBV6-6
J: TRBJ2-7
CDR3: CASSPGLAGGKDEQYF

D: TRBD1
length: 14
V: TRBV19
J: TRBJ2-7
CDR3: CASTPTGGIYEQYF

D: TRBD2
length: 16
V: TRBV7-3
J: TRBJ2-3
CDR3: CASSLGLAGDPDTQYF

D: NA
length: 16
V: TRBV18
J: TRBJ1-6
CDR3: CASSPSGSTYNSPLHF

D: NA
length: 11
V: TRBV12-3/TRBV12-4
J: TRBJ2-7
CDR3: CASRGNYEQYF

D: TRBD2
length: 15
V: TRBV5-1
J: TRBJ2-7
CDR3: CASSKGLAGVYEQYF